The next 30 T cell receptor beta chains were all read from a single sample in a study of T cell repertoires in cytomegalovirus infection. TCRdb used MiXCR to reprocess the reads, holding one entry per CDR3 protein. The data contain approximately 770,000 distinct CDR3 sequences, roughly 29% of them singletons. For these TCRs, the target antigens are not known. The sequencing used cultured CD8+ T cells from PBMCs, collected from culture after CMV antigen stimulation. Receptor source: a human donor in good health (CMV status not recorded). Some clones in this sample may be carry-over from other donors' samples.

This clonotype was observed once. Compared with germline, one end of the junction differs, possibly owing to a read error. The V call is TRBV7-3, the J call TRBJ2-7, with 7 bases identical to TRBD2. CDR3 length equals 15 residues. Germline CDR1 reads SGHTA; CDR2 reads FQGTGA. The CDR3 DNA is TGTGCCAGCAGCACCCGGGGGGTTCCCTCCTACGAGCAGTGCTTC. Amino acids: CASSTRGVPSYEQCF.

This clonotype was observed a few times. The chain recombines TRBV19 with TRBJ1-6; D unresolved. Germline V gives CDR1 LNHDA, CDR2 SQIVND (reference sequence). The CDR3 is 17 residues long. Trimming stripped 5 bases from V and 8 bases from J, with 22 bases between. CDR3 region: CASSQPLGPAKDSPLHF. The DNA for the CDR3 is TGTGCCAGTAGTCAACCGCTAGGACCCGCCAAGGATTCACCCCTCCACTTT.

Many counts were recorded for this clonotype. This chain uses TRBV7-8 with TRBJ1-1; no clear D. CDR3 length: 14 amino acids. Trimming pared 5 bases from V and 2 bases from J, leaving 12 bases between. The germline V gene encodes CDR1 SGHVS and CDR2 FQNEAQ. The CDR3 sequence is CASSVEWGNTEAFF. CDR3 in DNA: TGTGCCAGCAGCGTCGAATGGGGAAACACTGAAGCTTTCTTT.

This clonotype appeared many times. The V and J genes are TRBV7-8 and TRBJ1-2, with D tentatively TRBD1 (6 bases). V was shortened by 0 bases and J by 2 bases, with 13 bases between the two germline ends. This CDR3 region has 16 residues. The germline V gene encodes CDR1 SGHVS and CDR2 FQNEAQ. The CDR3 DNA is TGTGCCAGCAGCTTAGCTTCGACAGGAGAAAACTATGGCTACACCTTC. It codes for CASSLASTGENYGYTF.

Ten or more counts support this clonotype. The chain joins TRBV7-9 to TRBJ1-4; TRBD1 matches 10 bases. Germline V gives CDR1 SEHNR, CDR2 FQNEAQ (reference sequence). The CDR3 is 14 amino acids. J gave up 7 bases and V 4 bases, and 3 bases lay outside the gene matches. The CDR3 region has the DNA TGTGCCAGCAGCTCGACAGGGGGCTTTGAAAAACTGTTTTTT. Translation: CASSSTGGFEKLFF.

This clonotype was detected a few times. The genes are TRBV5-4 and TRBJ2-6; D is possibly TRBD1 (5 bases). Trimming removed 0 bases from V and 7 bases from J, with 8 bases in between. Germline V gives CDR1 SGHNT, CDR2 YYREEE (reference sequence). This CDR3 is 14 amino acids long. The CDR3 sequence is CASSLAREANVLTF. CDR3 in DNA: TGTGCCAGCAGCTTGGCCAGGGAAGCCAACGTCCTGACTTTC.

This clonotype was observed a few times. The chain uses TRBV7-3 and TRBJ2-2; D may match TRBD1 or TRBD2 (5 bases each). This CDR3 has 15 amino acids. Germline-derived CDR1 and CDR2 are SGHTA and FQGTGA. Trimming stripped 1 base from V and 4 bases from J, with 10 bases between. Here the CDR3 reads CASSLSGQGTGELFF. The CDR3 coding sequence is TGTGCCAGCAGCTTAAGCGGGCAGGGCACCGGGGAGCTGTTTTTT.

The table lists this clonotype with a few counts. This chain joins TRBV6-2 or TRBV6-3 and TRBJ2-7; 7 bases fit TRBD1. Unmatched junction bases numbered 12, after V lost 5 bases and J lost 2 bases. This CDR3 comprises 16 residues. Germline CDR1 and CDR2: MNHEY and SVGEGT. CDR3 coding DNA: TGTGCCAGCAGTCCCCCCTCGACAGGGATCCCCTACGAGCAGTACTTC. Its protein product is CASSPPSTGIPYEQYF.

CDR3 in DNA: TGTGCCAGCAGCTTGGCGCCCTCCGGGGAGCTGTTTTTT. Translated, it gives CASSLAPSGELFF. This sequence joins TRBV5-4 and TRBJ2-2; the D is unclear. The germline CDR1 and CDR2 sequences are SGHNT and YYREEE (reference sequence). This CDR3 spans 13 amino acids. V dropped 0 bases and J dropped 6 bases, with 6 bases sitting between them.

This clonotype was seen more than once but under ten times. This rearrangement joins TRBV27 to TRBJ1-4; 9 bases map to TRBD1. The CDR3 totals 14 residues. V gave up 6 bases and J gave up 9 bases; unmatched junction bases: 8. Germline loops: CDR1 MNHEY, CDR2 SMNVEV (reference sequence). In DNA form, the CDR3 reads TGTGCCAGCAGCCCCGGGACAGGGTTACAAAAACTGTTTTTT. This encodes CASSPGTGLQKLFF. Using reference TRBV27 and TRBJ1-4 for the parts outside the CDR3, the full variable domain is EAQVTQNPRYLITVTGKKLTVTCSQNMNHEYMSWYRQDPGLGLRQIYYSMNVEVTDKGDVPEGYKVSRKEKRNFPLILESPSPNQTSLYFCASSPGTGLQKLFFGSGTQLSVL.

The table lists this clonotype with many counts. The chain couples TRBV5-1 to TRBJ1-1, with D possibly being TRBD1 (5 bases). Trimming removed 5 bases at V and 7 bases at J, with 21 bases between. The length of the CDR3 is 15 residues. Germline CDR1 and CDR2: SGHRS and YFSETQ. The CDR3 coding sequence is TGCGCCAGCAGTTACGCGAAATCGACAGCGGTTGAAGCTTTCTTT. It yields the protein CASSYAKSTAVEAFF.

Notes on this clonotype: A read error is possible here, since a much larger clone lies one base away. CDR3 sequence (DNA): TGTGCCAGCAGCAAGGGACAGGATAAAGAGACCCAGTACTTC. It codes for CASSKGQDKETQYF. The chain combines TRBV7-4 with TRBJ2-5, with 8 bases aligning to TRBD1. V lost 5 bases and J lost 3; bases outside the gene matches: 5. The CDR3 sequence is 14 residues long. The V gene's germline CDR1 is SGHVT and CDR2 SQSDAQ.

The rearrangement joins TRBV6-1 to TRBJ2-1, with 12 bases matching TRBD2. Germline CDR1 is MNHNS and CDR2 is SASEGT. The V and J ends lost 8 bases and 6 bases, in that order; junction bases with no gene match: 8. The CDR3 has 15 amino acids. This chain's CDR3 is CASAALAGGPNEQFF. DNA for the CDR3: TGTGCCAGCGCTGCTCTAGCGGGGGGGCCCAATGAGCAGTTCTTC.

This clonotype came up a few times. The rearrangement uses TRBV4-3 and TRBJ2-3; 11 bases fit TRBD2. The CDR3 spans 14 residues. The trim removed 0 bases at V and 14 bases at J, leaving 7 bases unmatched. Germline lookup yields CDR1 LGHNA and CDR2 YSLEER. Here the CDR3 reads CASSQDRLAGGLYF. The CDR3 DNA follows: TGCGCCAGCAGCCAAGATAGGCTAGCGGGGGGCCTGTATTTT.

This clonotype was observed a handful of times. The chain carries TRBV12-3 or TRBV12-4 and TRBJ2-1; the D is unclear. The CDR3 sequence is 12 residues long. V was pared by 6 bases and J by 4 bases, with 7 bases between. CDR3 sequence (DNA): TGTGCCAGCAGCATAAGATACAATGAGCAGTTCTTC. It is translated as CASSIRYNEQFF.

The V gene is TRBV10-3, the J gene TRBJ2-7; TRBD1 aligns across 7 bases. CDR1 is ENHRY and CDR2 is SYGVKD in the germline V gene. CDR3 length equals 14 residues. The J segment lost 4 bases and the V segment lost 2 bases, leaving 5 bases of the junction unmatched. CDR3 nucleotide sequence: TGTGCCATCAGTGAGCCCGGACAGGAGTACGAGCAGTACGTC. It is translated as CAISEPGQEYEQYV.

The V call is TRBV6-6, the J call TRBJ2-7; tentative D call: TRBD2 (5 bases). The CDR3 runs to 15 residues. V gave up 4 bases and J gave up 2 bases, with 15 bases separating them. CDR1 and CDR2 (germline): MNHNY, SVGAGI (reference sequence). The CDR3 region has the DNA TGTGCCAGCAGTTTACGTCCGGGGTTCCCCTACGAGCAGTACTTC. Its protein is CASSLRPGFPYEQYF.

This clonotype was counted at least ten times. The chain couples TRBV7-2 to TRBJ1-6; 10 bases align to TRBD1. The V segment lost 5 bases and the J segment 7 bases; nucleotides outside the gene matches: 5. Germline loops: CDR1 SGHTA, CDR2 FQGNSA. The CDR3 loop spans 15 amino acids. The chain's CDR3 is CASSPMGQGNSPLHF. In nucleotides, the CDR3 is TGTGCCAGCAGCCCCATGGGACAGGGGAATTCACCCCTCCACTTT.

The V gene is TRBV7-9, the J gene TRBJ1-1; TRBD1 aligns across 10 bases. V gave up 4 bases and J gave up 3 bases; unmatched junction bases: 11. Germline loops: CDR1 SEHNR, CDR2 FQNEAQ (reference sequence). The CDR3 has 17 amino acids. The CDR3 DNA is TGTGCCAGCAGCTCTTTCGGGACAGGGGATTTGTACACTGAAGCTTTCTTT. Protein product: CASSSFGTGDLYTEAFF.

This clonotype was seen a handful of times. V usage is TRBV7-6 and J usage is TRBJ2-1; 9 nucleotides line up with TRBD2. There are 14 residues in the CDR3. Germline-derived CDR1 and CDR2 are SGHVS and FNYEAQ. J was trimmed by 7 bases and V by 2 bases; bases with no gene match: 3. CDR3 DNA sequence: TGTGCCAGCAGCTTAACGCTAGCGGGGAATGAGCAGTTCTTC. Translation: CASSLTLAGNEQFF.

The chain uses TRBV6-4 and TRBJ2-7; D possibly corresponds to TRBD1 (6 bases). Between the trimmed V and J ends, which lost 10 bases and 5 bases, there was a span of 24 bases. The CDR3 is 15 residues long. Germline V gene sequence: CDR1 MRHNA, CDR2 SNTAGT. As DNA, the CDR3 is TGTGCCATCCTAGACGTGGGACATCCTGAAAACGAGCAGTACGTC. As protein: CAILDVGHPENEQYV.

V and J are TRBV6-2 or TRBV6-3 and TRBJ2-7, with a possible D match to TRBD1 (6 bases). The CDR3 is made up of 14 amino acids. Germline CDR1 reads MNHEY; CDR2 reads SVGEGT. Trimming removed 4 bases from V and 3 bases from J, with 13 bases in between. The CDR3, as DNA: TGTGCCAGCAGTTTCTTCAGGGGTAGCTACGAGCAGTACTTC. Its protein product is CASSFFRGSYEQYF.

CDR3 sequence reads: CASSEGGRSVNEQFF. The CDR3 DNA is TGTGCCAGCAGCGAGGGGGGAAGGTCGGTCAATGAGCAGTTCTTC. The chain joins TRBV9 to TRBJ2-1; the D gene could be TRBD1 or TRBD2 (6 bases each). With 3 bases removed from V and 6 bases from J, the gap between germline ends came to 16 bases. This CDR3 has 15 amino acids. CDR1 and CDR2 from the germline V gene are SGDLS and YYNGEE.

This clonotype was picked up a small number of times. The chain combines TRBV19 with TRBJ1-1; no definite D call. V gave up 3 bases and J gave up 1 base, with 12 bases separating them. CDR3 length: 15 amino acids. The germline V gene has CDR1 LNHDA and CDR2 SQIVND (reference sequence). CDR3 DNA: TGTGCCAGTAGTATTCTTGACGTGTCGAACACTGAAGCTTTCTTT. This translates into CASSILDVSNTEAFF.

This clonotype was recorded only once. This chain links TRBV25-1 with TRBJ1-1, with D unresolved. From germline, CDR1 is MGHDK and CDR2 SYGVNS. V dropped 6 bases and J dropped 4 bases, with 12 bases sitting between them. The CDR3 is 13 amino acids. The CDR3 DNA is TGTGCCAGCAGCCCTATCGCGGCCACTGAAGCTTTCTTT. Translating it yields CASSPIAATEAFF.

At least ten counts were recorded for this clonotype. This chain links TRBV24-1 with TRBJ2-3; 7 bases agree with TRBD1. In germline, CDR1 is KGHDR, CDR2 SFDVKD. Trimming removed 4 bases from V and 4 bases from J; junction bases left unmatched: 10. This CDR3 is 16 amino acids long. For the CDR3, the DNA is TGTGCCACCAGTGACGGGGACAGCTTTGGGGCAGATACGCAGTATTTT. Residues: CATSDGDSFGADTQYF.

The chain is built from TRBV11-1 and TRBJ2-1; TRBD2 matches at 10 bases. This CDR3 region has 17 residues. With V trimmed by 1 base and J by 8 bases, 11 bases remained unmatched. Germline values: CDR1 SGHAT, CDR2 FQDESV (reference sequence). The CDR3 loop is CASSLELAGDYRHEQFF. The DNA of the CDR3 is TGTGCCAGCAGCTTAGAGCTAGCGGGGGACTACCGCCATGAGCAGTTCTTC.

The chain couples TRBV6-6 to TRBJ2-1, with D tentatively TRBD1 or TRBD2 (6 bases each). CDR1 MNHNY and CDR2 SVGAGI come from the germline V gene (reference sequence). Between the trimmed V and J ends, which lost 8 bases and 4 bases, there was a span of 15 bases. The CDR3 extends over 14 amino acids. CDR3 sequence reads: CASFGGGKYNEQFF. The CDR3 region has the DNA TGTGCCAGCTTCGGAGGGGGGAAATACAATGAGCAGTTCTTC.

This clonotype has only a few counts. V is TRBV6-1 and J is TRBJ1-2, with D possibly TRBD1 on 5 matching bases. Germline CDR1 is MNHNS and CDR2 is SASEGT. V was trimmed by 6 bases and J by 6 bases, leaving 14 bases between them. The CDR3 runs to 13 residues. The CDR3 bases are TGTGCCAGCAGGAGGGGTGACCCCCATGGCTACACCTTC. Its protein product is CASRRGDPHGYTF.

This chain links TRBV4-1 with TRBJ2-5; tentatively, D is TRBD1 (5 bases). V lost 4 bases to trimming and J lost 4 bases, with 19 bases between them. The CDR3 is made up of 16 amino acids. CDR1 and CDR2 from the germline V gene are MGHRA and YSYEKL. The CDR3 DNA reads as TGCGCCAGCAGCCTATTCGGGCCTTCAGACAGAGAGACCCAGTACTTC. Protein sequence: CASSLFGPSDRETQYF.